Listed here are 17 T cell receptor beta chains from one sample, sequenced in a study of blood T cell repertoires in COVID-19. This table comes from immunoSEQ multiplex PCR, and its TCRdb copy is limited to in-frame clones, with some not included. The sample consists of roughly 250,000 clones, 85% to 90% of them appearing once. Input material: peripheral blood. The receptors come from a woman under 40 with COVID-19, enrolled during active disease.

The rearrangement uses TRBV14 and TRBJ2-1; 12 nucleotides line up with TRBD2. Germline values: CDR1 SGHDN, CDR2 FVKESK. CDR3 size: 17 residues. V dropped 5 bases and J dropped 8; count of bases not matched to a gene: 13. CDR3 in DNA: TGTGCCAGCAGCGGTCCGAAAGCTAGCGGGGGGGCGTATGAGCAGTTCTTC. It yields the protein CASSGPKASGGAYEQFF.

The chain links TRBV20-1 to TRBJ2-1, with D perhaps TRBD2 (6 bases). Trimming took 7 bases from V and 12 from J, leaving 16 bases between them. This CDR3 spans 11 amino acids. Germline V lookup: CDR1 DFQATT, CDR2 SNEGSKA (reference sequence). Written as DNA, the CDR3 is TGCAGTGTAGCGGACCCGGAGTGGCAGTTCTTC. Its protein product is CSVADPEWQFF.

The chain uses TRBV27 and TRBJ2-7; perhaps TRBD2 as D (6 bases). Germline CDR1 is MNHEY and CDR2 is SMNVEV (reference sequence). CDR3 length: 14 residues. V lost 5 bases, J lost 4 bases, and 15 bases lay in between. CDR3 loop: CASSPNPGSYEQYF. For the CDR3, the DNA is TGTGCCAGCAGTCCAAACCCCGGGAGTTACGAGCAGTACTTC.

This clone was seen just once. The chain carries TRBV11-2 and TRBJ2-7; 9 positions agree with TRBD2. The CDR3 covers 15 residues. V was pared by 0 bases and J by 4 bases, with 4 bases of the junction left unmatched. CDR1 SGHAT and CDR2 FQNNGV come from the germline V gene. CDR3 in amino acids: CASSLESLAGYEQYF. CDR3 sequence (DNA): TGTGCCAGCAGCTTAGAGTCGCTAGCGGGATACGAGCAGTACTTC.

The chain links TRBV30 to TRBJ2-6, with D unclear. CDR3 length: 14 residues. Per the germline V gene, CDR1 is GTSNPN and CDR2 is SVGIG (reference sequence). Trimming pared 1 base from V and 0 bases from J, leaving 4 bases between. The CDR3 bases are TGTGCCTGGAGTGGCGGCTCTGGGGCCAACGTCCTGACTTTC. This translates into CAWSGGSGANVLTF.

The gene calls are TRBV12-3 or TRBV12-4 and TRBJ2-5; TRBD1 agrees at 8 bases. V gave up 3 bases and J gave up 5 bases; unmatched junction bases: 2. This CDR3 spans 13 amino acids. CDR3 bases: TGTGCCAGCAGTTTTTGGGACAGGGAGACCCAGTACTTC. Translating it yields CASSFWDRETQYF.

The chain recombines TRBV15 with TRBJ1-2; a weak D match, TRBD1 (6 bases). CDR1 is LNHNV and CDR2 is YYDKDF in the germline V gene (reference sequence). The CDR3 extends over 12 amino acids. V was shortened by 3 bases and J by 6 bases, with 8 bases between the two germline ends. CDR3 sequence (DNA): TGTGCCACCAGCAGGGCAGGGGATGGCTACACCTTC. This encodes CATSRAGDGYTF.

This chain joins TRBV5-4 and TRBJ2-2, with no clear D. There are 14 residues in the CDR3. Trimming stripped 2 bases from V and 1 base from J, with 6 bases between. The germline V gene encodes CDR1 SGHNT and CDR2 YYREEE (reference sequence). The CDR3 DNA is TGTGCCAGCAGCTTCGGTGAGAACACCGGGGAGCTGTTTTTT. Translation gives CASSFGENTGELFF.

The chain recombines TRBV7-9 with TRBJ2-3, with D perhaps matching TRBD2 (6 bases). V was shortened by 0 bases and J by 5 bases, with 6 bases between the two germline ends. The germline V gene has CDR1 SEHNR and CDR2 FQNEAQ (reference sequence). The CDR3 is 13 residues long. CDR3 DNA: TGTGCCAGCAGCTTAGCGGAGGGAGATACGCAGTATTTT. The encoded protein is CASSLAEGDTQYF.

This chain uses TRBV3-1 (or the pseudogene TRBV3-2) with TRBJ2-3; a weak D match, TRBD2 (7 bases). CDR1 LGHDT and CDR2 YNNKEL come from the germline V gene (reference sequence). This CDR3 spans 17 amino acids. V lost 0 bases to trimming and J lost 6 bases, with 19 bases between them. For the CDR3, the DNA is TGTGCCAGCAGCCAAGATCTTCTCCGGGGGGCAGAGGATACGCAGTATTTT. Protein sequence: CASSQDLLRGAEDTQYF.

The chain recombines TRBV28 with TRBJ1-2; D might be TRBD1 (6 bases). The CDR3 totals 14 residues. Germline CDR1 is MDHEN and CDR2 is SYDVKM. Trimming removed 7 bases at V and 2 bases at J, with 14 bases between. The CDR3 coding sequence is TGTGCCAGCATGAAACAGGGACCCAACTATGGCTACACCTTC. Translating it yields CASMKQGPNYGYTF.

This clone showed up just once. The chain recombines TRBV2 with TRBJ1-4; D unclear. This CDR3 is 13 amino acids long. The V and J ends lost 6 bases and 5 bases respectively, with 10 bases between them. Germline values: CDR1 SNHLY, CDR2 FYNNEI. The CDR3 spells CASRANLNEKLFF. DNA for the CDR3: TGTGCCAGCAGAGCTAATCTCAATGAAAAACTGTTTTTT.

The chain uses TRBV11-2 and TRBJ2-1, with D tentatively TRBD1 (5 bases). CDR3 length: 14 residues. Trimming pared 3 bases from V and 5 bases from J, leaving 11 bases between. Germline V gene lookup returns CDR1 SGHAT and CDR2 FQNNGV. The CDR3 loop is CASSFWTPDNEQFF. The CDR3 DNA is TGTGCCAGCAGCTTCTGGACACCGGACAATGAGCAGTTCTTC.

The chain couples TRBV3-1 (or the pseudogene TRBV3-2) to TRBJ2-2; 8 bases line up with TRBD2. The CDR3 sequence is 16 residues long. Germline loops: CDR1 LGHDT, CDR2 YNNKEL (reference sequence). V shed 5 bases and J 0 bases; nucleotides not matched to a gene: 5. CDR3 loop: CASSRSSGANTGELFF. CDR3 DNA sequence: TGTGCCAGCAGCAGGAGTAGCGGGGCGAACACCGGGGAGCTGTTTTTT.

This clone occurred once. V and J are TRBV6-5 and TRBJ2-1; tentative D call: TRBD1 (5 bases). CDR3 length: 15 residues. V was clipped by 7 bases and J by 0 bases, with 13 bases between them. CDR1 and CDR2 from the germline V gene are MNHEY and SVGAGI. The DNA for the CDR3 is TGTGCCAGCAATATAAGGGGCTACTCCTACAATGAGCAGTTCTTC. The encoded protein is CASNIRGYSYNEQFF.

The CDR3 DNA reads TGTGCCGGGGAATTAGCGGGTAACTCCTACGAGCAGTACTTC. Its translation is CAGELAGNSYEQYF. This chain uses TRBV5-8 with TRBJ2-7, with TRBD2 matching 7 bases. The CDR3 loop spans 14 amino acids. The junction had 10 bases not matched to a gene; V was cut back by 10 bases and J by 0 bases. Per germline, CDR1 SGHTS and CDR2 YDEGEE.

The V gene is TRBV6-5, the J gene TRBJ2-2, with 7 bases that match TRBD1. J lost 4 bases, V lost 4 bases, and 9 bases had no gene match. The length of the CDR3 is 16 residues. Germline V gene sequence: CDR1 MNHEY, CDR2 SVGAGI. CDR3 coding DNA: TGTGCCAGCAGTTCATTCACAGGGGTGGGCACCGGGGAGCTGTTTTTT. Translating it yields CASSSFTGVGTGELFF.